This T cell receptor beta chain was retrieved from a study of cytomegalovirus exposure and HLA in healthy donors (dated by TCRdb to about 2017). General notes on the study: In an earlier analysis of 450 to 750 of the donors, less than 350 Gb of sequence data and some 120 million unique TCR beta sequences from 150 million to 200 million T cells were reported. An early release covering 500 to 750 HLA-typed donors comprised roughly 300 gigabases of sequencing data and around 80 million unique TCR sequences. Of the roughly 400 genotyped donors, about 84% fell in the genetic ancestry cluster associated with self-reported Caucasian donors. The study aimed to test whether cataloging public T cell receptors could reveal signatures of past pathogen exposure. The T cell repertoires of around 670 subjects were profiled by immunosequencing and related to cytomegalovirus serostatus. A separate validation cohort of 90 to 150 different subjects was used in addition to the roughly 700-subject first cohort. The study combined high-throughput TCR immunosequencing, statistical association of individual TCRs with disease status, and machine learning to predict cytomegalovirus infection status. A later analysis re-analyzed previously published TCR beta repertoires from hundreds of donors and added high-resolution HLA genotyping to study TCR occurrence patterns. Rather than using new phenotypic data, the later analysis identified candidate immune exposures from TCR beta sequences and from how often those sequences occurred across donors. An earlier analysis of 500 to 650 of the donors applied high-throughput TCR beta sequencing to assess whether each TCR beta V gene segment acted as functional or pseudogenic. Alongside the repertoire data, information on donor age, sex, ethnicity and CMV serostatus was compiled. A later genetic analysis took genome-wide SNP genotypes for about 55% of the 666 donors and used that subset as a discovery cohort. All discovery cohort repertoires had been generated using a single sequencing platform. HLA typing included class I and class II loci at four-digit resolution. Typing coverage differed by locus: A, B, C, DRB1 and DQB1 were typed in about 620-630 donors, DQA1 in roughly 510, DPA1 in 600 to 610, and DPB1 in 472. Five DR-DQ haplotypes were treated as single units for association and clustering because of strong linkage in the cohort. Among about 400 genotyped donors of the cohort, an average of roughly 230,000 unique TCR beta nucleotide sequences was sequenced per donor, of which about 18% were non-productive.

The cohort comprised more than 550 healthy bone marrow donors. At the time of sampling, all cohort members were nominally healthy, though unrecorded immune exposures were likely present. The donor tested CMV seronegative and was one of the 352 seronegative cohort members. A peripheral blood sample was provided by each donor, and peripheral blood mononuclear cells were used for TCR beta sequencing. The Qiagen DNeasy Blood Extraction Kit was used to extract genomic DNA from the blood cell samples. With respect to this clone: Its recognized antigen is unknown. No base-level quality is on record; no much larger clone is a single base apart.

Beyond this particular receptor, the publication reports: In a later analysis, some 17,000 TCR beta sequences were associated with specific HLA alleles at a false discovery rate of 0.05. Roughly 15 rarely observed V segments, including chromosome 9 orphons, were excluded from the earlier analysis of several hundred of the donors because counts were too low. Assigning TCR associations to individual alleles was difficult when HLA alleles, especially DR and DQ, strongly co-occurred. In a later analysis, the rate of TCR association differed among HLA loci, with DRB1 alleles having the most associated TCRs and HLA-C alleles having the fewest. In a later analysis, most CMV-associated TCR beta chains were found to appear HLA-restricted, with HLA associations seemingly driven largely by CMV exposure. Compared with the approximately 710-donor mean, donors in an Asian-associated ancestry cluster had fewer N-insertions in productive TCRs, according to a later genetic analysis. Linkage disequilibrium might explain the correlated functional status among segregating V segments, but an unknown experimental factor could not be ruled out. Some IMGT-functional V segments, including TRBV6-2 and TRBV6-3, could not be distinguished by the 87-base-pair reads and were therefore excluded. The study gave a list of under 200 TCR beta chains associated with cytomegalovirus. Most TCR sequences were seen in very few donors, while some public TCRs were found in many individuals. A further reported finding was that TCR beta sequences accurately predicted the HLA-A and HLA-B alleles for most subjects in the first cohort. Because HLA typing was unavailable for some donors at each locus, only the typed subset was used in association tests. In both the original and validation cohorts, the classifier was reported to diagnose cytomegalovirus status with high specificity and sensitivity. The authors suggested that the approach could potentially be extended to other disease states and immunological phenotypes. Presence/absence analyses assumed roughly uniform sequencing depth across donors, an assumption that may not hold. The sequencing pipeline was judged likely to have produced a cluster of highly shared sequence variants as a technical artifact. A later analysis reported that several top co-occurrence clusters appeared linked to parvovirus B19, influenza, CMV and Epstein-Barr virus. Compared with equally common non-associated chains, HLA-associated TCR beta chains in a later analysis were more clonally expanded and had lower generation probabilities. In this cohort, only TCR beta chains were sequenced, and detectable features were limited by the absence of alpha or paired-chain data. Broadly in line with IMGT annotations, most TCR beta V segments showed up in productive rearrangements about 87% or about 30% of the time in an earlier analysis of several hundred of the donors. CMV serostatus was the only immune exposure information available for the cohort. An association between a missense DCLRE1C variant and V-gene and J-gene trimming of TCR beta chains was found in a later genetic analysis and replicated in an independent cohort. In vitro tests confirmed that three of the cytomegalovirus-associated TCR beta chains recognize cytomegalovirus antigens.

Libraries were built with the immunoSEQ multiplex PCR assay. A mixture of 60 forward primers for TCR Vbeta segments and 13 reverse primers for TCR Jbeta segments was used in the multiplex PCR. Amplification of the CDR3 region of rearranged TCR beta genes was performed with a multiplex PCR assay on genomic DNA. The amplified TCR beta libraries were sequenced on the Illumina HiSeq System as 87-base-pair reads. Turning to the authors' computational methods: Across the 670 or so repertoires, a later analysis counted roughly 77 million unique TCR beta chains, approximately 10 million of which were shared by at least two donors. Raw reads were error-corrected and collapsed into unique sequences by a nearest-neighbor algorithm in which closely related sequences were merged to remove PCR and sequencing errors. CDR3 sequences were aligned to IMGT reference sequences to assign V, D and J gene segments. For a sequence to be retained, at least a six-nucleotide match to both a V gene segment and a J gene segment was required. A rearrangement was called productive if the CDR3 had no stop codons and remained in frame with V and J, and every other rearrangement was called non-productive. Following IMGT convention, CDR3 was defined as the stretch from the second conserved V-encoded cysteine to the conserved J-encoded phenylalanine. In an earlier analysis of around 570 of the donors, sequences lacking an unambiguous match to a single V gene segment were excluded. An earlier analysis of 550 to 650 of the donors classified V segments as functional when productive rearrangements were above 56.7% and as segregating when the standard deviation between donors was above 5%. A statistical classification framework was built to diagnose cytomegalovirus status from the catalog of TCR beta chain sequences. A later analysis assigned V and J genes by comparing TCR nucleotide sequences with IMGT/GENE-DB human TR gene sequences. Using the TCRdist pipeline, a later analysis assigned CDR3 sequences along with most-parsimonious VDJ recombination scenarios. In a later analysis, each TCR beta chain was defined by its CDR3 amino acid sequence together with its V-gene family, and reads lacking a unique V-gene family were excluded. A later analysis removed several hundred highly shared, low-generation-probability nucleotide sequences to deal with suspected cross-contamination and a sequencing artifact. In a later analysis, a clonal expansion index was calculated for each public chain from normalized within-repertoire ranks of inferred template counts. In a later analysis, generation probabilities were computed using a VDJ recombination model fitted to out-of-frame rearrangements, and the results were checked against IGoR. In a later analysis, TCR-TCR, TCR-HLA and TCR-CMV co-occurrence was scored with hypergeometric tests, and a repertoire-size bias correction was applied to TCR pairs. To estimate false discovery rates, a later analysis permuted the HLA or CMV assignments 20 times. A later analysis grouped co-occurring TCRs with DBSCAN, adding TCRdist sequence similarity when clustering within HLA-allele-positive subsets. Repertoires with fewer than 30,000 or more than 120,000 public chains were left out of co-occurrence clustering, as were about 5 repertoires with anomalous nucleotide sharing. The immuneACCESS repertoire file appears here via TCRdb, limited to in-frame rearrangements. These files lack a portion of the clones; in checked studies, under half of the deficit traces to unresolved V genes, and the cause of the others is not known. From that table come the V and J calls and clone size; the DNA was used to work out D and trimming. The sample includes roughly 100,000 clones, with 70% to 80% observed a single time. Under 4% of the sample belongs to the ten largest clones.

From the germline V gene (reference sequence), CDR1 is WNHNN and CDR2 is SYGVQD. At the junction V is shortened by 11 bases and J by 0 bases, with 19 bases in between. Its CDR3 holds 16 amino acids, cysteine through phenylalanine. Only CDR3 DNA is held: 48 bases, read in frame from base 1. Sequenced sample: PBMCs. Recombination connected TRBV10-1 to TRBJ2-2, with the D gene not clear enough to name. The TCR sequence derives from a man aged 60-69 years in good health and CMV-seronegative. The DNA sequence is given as TGCGCCTCCAGAATGGCCTTCCCTGCGAACACCGGGGAGCTGTTTTTT. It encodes CASRMAFPANTGELFF.